The present entry profiles one T cell receptor beta chain with its context. Its antigen is currently not known. Nothing much larger sits one base from this clone, and base qualities are not available. In the paper's terms, the time point label means: cells obtained before transplantation from donor or recipient. CD3+CD4+ and CD3+CD8+ populations were FACS-sorted from unstimulated pre-transplant donor and recipient cells taken from spleen or lymph nodes. The data were obtained in a study of graft-versus-host responses after intestinal transplantation (dated by TCRdb to the early 2020s). Regarding the complete study: Recipients received multivisceral, liver-intestinal, or isolated intestinal transplants. All recipients received anti-thymocyte globulin induction followed by maintenance tacrolimus and steroids for two to four years. Bulk TCR-beta CDR3 sequencing was used to track graft-versus-host and host-versus-graft alloreactive T cell clones in the graft, circulation and bone marrow after intestinal transplantation. Alloreactive clones were identified by sequencing pre-transplant mixed lymphocyte reaction products and comparing these products with unstimulated pre-transplant donor and recipient T cells. Of the roughly 25 intestinal transplant recipients enrolled in the cohort, one of whom was a retransplant, a few patients without pretransplant specimens were excluded. Donor T cell macrochimerism was defined as a peak of at least 4% donor T cells among recipient peripheral blood mononuclear cells. Samples from three later patients were sequenced in-house on an Illumina MiSeq with MiXCR processing rather than by the commercial service.

Summary of the overall study and its limitations: GvH clones were detected in recipient bone marrow, and some of these GvH clones were observed earlier in ileal mucosa or blood, consistent with an intestinal mucosal origin. Early after transplant, declines in HvG clones were associated with peak levels of circulating GvH clones. Patients with donor T cell macrochimerism had high GvH to HvG T cell clonal ratios in their allografts. The relatively low number and heterogeneity of intestinal transplant patients limited the conclusions.

Inclusive of the bounding cysteine and phenylalanine, the CDR3 is 17 residues long. The DNA shown is the 51-base CDR3, in frame from base 1. CDR1 and CDR2, looked up from the germline V gene (reference sequence), are LNHDA and SQIVND. The trim is 3 bases for V and 7 bases for J, with a gap of 25 bases between the germline ends. Library preparation used the immunoSEQ multiplex PCR assay. For most patients, genomic DNA was isolated with the Qiagen DNeasy Blood and Tissue Kit and shipped frozen to Adaptive Biotechnologies for TCR sequencing. High-throughput TCR-beta CDR3 sequencing of genomic DNA from most patients was performed by Adaptive Biotechnologies. The paper's processing steps were these. TCR sequencing data for approximately 17 patients were retrieved from Adaptive's ImmunoSEQ software; a few other patients were processed with MiXCR and VDJtools. To correct CD4 versus CD8 sorting errors, any sequence found in both subsets at a frequency ratio below 5:1 was removed. CDR3 nucleotide sequences shared between donor and recipient were removed because the origin of such sequences could not be assigned. Alloreactive clones required at least 2-fold expansion over unstimulated cells and minimum CFSE-low frequency of 0.002% (template counts) or 0.001% (read counts). A clone was considered mappable if detected in the sequenced pre-transplant spleen, lymph node, or MLR CFSE-low populations of the donor or recipient. The cumulative frequency of alloreactive clones was calculated as a percentage of all sequences, weighted by copy number. Entries here come from immuneACCESS through TCRdb and include only in-frame sequences with V and J called. Some clones fail to appear in such tables; in the studies checked, an unresolved V gene covers under half of the shortfall, and the cause of the remainder is unknown. V, J and clone size were drawn from that table, and D and trimming were deduced from the DNA. The sample table contains tens of thousands of clones; only one count was recorded for around 82% of them. The ten largest account for 0.93% of the sample.

The V and J segments used are TRBV19 and TRBJ2-7, with no confidently assigned D gene. The TCR originated in a human donor who was the organ donor for an intestinal transplant. Sequences were derived from unstimulated CD8+ T cells sorted from spleen or lymph node cells, sampled before transplant. CDR3 sequence: CASSIWSSGSTSREQYF. The DNA is as follows: TGTGCCAGTAGTATTTGGTCGAGTGGGTCCACGTCGAGGGAGCAGTACTTC. The reference TRBV19 and TRBJ2-7 proteins fill in what lies around the CDR3, so the full variable domain reads DGGITQSPKYLFRKEGQNVTLSCEQNLNHDAMYWYRQDPGQGLRLIYYSQIVNDFQKGDIAEGYSVSREKKESFPLTVTSAQKNPTAFYLCASSIWSSGSTSREQYFGPGTRLTVT.